This is a list of T cell receptor beta chains from one sample in a study of OX40 agonist ivuxolimab in advanced cancers. This table comes from immunoSEQ multiplex PCR, and its TCRdb copy is limited to in-frame clones, with some not included. The table has about 80,000 clones, around 94% seen once; the top ten hold approximately 10%. This specimen consisted of CD4+ or CD8+ T cells sorted from blood, obtained in a trial of the OX40 agonist ivuxolimab. Receptors originate from an adult with an advanced solid tumor such as melanoma, head and neck, liver or kidney cancer. The CDR3 runs from the conserved cysteine through the conserved F or W. Each record gives: V gene, D gene, J gene, clone size, CDR3 protein, CDR3 DNA. The D gene is left open where the match is weak. A row's size may be missing; if present it is once, few, many or a size class.

>TRBV5-5|TRBD2|TRBJ2-7|NA
CASSLGLAGGYEQYF
TGTGCCAGCAGCTTGGGACTAGCGGGAGGATACGAGCAGTACTTC
>TRBV11-1|NA|TRBJ2-7|NA
CASSLPGGGSSYEQYF
TGTGCCAGCAGCTTACCTGGGGGGGGCAGCTCCTACGAGCAGTACTTC
>TRBV2|TRBD2|TRBJ2-7|NA
CASSEAGTSAAYEQYF
TGTGCCAGCAGTGAGGCCGGGACTAGCGCTGCCTACGAGCAGTACTTC
>TRBV13|TRBD2|TRBJ2-7|NA
CASSLRGSTYEQYF
TGTGCCAGCAGCTTACGCGGGAGCACCTACGAGCAGTACTTC
>TRBV5-4|NA|TRBJ1-2|NA
CASSFGTAILGYTF
TGTGCCAGCAGCTTCGGGACCGCGATTTTGGGCTACACCTTC
>TRBV5-4|TRBD2|TRBJ2-7|NA
CASSLQYSSGGSYEQYF
TGTGCCAGCAGCCTACAGTACTCCAGCGGGGGGTCCTACGAGCAGTACTTC
>TRBV6-6|TRBD2|TRBJ2-1|few
CASSFRTSGSGREQFF
TGTGCCAGCAGTTTCCGGACTAGCGGCTCCGGGAGGGAGCAGTTCTTC
>TRBV7-8|NA|TRBJ2-1|NA
CASSLERDNYNEQFF
TGTGCCAGCAGCTTAGAGAGGGACAACTACAATGAGCAGTTCTTC
>TRBV7-8|NA|TRBJ1-2|NA
CASSLARGRNYGYTF
TGTGCCAGCAGCTTAGCCCGGGGCAGGAACTATGGCTACACCTTC
>TRBV27|NA|TRBJ2-7|NA
CASSEVDRSYEQYF
TGTGCCAGCAGCGAGGTGGACAGATCCTACGAGCAGTACTTC
>TRBV27|TRBD1|TRBJ1-1|NA
CASIQGTGGQTEAFF
TGTGCCAGCATTCAAGGGACAGGGGGCCAAACTGAAGCTTTCTTT
>TRBV14|TRBD2|TRBJ2-5|NA
CASSPRTSGLETQYF
TGTGCCAGCAGCCCTCGGACTAGCGGGTTAGAGACCCAGTACTTC
>TRBV4-3|NA|TRBJ2-1|NA
CASSQDSGYEQFF
TGCGCCAGCAGCCAAGATTCGGGCTATGAGCAGTTCTTC
>TRBV23-1|TRBD2|TRBJ2-1|NA
CASSQSEGLAGGLHDEQFF
TGCGCCAGCAGTCAATCCGAGGGACTAGCGGGAGGGCTGCACGATGAGCAGTTCTTC
>TRBV27|NA|TRBJ2-1|NA
CASSLRGGAGGHNEQFF
TGTGCCAGCAGTCTCCGGGGGGGGGCAGGGGGCCACAATGAGCAGTTCTTC
>TRBV28|TRBD1|TRBJ1-6|NA
CASRSTGGWNSPLHF
TGTGCCAGCAGAAGCACAGGGGGATGGAATTCACCCCTCCACTTT
>TRBV6-1|NA|TRBJ1-1|NA
CASNGLGAEAFF
TGTGCCAGCAATGGGCTAGGGGCTGAAGCTTTCTTT
>TRBV27|NA|TRBJ2-2|NA
CASSSALGITGELFF
TGTGCCAGCAGTAGCGCACTAGGAATTACCGGGGAGCTGTTTTTT
>TRBV11-2|NA|TRBJ2-5|NA
CASSLTGGGETQYF
TGTGCCAGCAGCTTAACAGGGGGGGGAGAGACCCAGTACTTC
>TRBV5-6|NA|TRBJ1-2|NA
CASSADGAGYGYTF
TGTGCCAGCAGTGCGGACGGGGCTGGTTATGGCTACACCTTC
>TRBV30|NA|TRBJ1-5|NA
CAWSEPGSRGNQPQHF
TGTGCCTGGAGTGAACCAGGGAGTAGGGGCAATCAGCCCCAGCATTTT
>TRBV4-3|NA|TRBJ2-1|NA
CASSPHRTYNEQFF
TGCGCCAGCAGCCCCCACCGGACCTACAATGAGCAGTTCTTC
>TRBV29-1|NA|TRBJ1-2|NA
CSVETEIGGYTF
TGCAGCGTTGAAACGGAAATCGGGGGCTACACCTTC
>TRBV11-3|TRBD1|TRBJ2-7|NA
CASSLGGQSYGQYF
TGTGCCAGCAGCTTAGGGGGACAGTCCTACGGGCAGTACTTC
>TRBV7-6|TRBD1|TRBJ1-3|NA
CASSSRTGAQHGNTIYF
TGTGCCAGCAGCTCTAGGACAGGGGCTCAACATGGAAACACCATATATTTT